Shown below are 2 T cell receptor beta chains from a single sample sequenced in a study of T cell clonality in common variable immunodeficiency. Profiling relied on immunoSEQ multiplex PCR, and the TCRdb table lists in-frame clones only, not all of them. Listed for the sample are roughly 34,000 clones, none seen a single time. The sequencing input was peripheral blood mononuclear cells. The receptors come from a person between 18 and 70 years old in good health.

This clone was detected ten times or more. The read falls 3 residues short of the CDR3 end, and the missing part is taken from the germline J gene. The rearrangement uses TRBV10-3 and TRBJ1-2; D is unresolved. This CDR3 is built from 13 residues. Trimming stripped 10 bases from V and 4 bases from J, with 16 bases between. Germline V CDR1 and CDR2: ENHRY, SYGVKD. The CDR3 protein is CATEDLLGYGYTF. CDR3 bases read: TGTGCCACCGAGGACTTACTTGGCTATGGC.

This clone was observed at least ten times. The read stops 3 residues short of the end of the CDR3; the missing end is completed from the germline J gene. The rearrangement links TRBV7-9 to TRBJ2-3; perhaps TRBD2 as D (5 bases). CDR1 and CDR2 (germline): SEHNR, FQNEAQ (reference sequence). The V end lost 5 bases, the J end lost 2 bases, and 11 bases lay between the germline ends. The CDR3 totals 14 residues. The CDR3 loop is CASSPRDYTDTQYF. The part of the CDR3 DNA that was read is TGTGCCAGCAGCCCCCGCGACTACACAGATACG. Full variable domain (remainder filled in from reference TRBV7-9 and TRBJ2-3): DTGVSQNPRHKITKRGQNVTFRCDPISEHNRLYWYRQTLGQGPEFLTYFQNEAQLEKSRLLSDRFSAERPKGSFSTLEIQRTEQGDSAMYLCASSPRDYTDTQYFGPGTRLTVL.